This T cell receptor beta chain was identified in a study of T cell responses to AZD1222 COVID-19 vaccine. On this clone itself: As yet, its antigen is unknown.

With 1 base removed from V and 6 bases from J, the gap between germline ends came to 16 bases. CDR3 length: 15 amino acids. Germline CDR1 GTSNPN, CDR2 SVGIG (reference sequence). The study's findings and limits: Only five to seven AZD1222 recipients were seropositive at baseline. Clonal diversity was possibly underestimated; the donors were predominantly white British and more often female. Unmutated variant regions are reportedly targeted by nearly half of spike-specific TCRs. Receipt of two AZD1222 doses was followed by a rise in Spike-specific TCR breadth and depth.

Clones were read by immunoSEQ multiplex PCR, and TCRdb kept only the in-frame ones, dropping some. This table holds roughly 97,000 clones, about 89% found once. The V and J genes are TRBV30 and TRBJ1-3, with D possibly TRBD1 on 5 matching bases. The sequenced sample was peripheral blood, obtained on day 0 of AZD1222 vaccination. The sequence came from an adult in good health. CDR3 DNA sequence: TGTGCCTGGAGTGGTCAGGGTAGTCGTGAAAACACCATATATTTT. Its translation is CAWSGQGSRENTIYF.